The 17 T cell receptor beta chains below were found in one sample sequenced in a study of Ad26.COV2.S vaccination and SARS-CoV-2 variants. Treatment: some 20 received Ad26.COV2.S at low or high dose, single or two shots; about five received placebo; per-sample allocation not given. Sampling took place 63 days after the first vaccine or placebo injection. Profiled with immunoSEQ multiplex PCR; TCRdb holds only in-frame clones, not every one. The data show about 480,000 clones, 87% seen once. The source was peripheral blood, collected in a trial of Ad26.COV2.S vaccine versus placebo. The receptors here all came from a person aged 18-65 years who received the Ad26.COV2.S COVID-19 vaccine or a placebo.

The rearrangement links TRBV30 to TRBJ1-2, with 12 bases fitting TRBD1. V trimming: 7 bases; J trimming: 3 bases; junction bases outside the gene matches: 12. This CDR3 has 16 amino acids. CDR1 is GTSNPN, CDR2 SVGIG, per germline (reference sequence). CDR3 in amino acids: CASTGQGALGYYGYTF. The CDR3 DNA follows: TGTGCCTCTACGGGACAGGGGGCTTTGGGGTACTATGGCTACACCTTC.

The chain joins TRBV15 to TRBJ2-2, with 8 bases identical to TRBD1. Germline-derived CDR1 and CDR2 are LNHNV and YYDKDF (reference sequence). CDR3 length: 17 residues. J lost 4 bases, V lost 3 bases, and 10 bases had no gene match. Here the CDR3 DNA reads TGTGCCACCAGCAGGTTAACCGGGACAGGCGCCACCGGGGAGCTGTTTTTT. It yields the protein CATSRLTGTGATGELFF.

This sequence joins TRBV27 and TRBJ2-5; tentative D call: TRBD2 (5 bases). The CDR3 runs 14 residues. Germline V gene data show CDR1 as MNHEY and CDR2 as SMNVEV (reference sequence). V gave up 6 bases and J gave up 7 bases, with 18 bases separating them. Here the CDR3 reads CASSSRTPSRTQYF. CDR3 coding DNA: TGTGCCAGCAGCTCTCGGACTCCGTCAAGGACCCAGTACTTC.

The V call is TRBV9, the J call TRBJ2-1, with D unclear. CDR1 and CDR2 from the germline V gene are SGDLS and YYNGEE. The CDR3 has 12 residues. Trimming took off 1 base at V and 8 bases at J, with 7 bases between the two ends. The CDR3 DNA is TGTGCCAGCAGCGTACAAGGGCATGAGCAGTTCTTC. This translates into CASSVQGHEQFF.

The CDR3 is CASSPWTGSSNEQFF. CDR3 DNA: TGCGCCAGCAGCCCCTGGACAGGGTCGAGCAATGAGCAGTTCTTC. The chain carries TRBV5-1 and TRBJ2-1; 8 nucleotides align to TRBD1. Germline V lookup: CDR1 SGHRS, CDR2 YFSETQ. Trimming at V came to 4 bases and at J to 6 bases, leaving 9 bases not matched to a gene. This CDR3 has 15 amino acids. Full variable domain (outside the CDR3, taken from reference TRBV5-1 and TRBJ2-1): KAGVTQTPRYLIKTRGQQVTLSCSPISGHRSVSWYQQTPGQGLQFLFEYFSETQRNKGNFPGRFSGRQFSNSRSEMNVSTLELGDSALYLCASSPWTGSSNEQFFGPGTRLTVL.

The count of this clone is one. The gene calls are TRBV28 and TRBJ2-5; D is undetermined. V was trimmed by 6 bases and J by 4 bases, leaving 12 bases between them. Germline V gene data show CDR1 as MDHEN and CDR2 as SYDVKM. CDR3 size: 13 residues. The CDR3: CASRTPSRETQYF. CDR3 DNA sequence: TGTGCCAGCAGAACCCCCTCCAGAGAGACCCAGTACTTC.

This clone was recorded a few times. This sequence joins TRBV6-5 and TRBJ1-1; 7 bases align to TRBD1. There are 14 residues in the CDR3. The V and J ends lost 6 bases and 0 bases, in that order; junction bases with no gene match: 4. Germline assignment: CDR1 MNHEY and CDR2 SVGAGI. The CDR3 DNA reads TGTGCCAGCAGCCCGGGACAGATGAACACTGAAGCTTTCTTT. It yields the protein CASSPGQMNTEAFF.

The J gene is TRBJ1-2, the V gene TRBV27; possibly TRBD1 for D (6 bases). The V gene lost 5 bases and the J gene lost 7 bases, with 23 bases spanning the gap. CDR1 is MNHEY, CDR2 SMNVEV, per germline (reference sequence). This CDR3 comprises 16 residues. CDR3 in amino acids: CASSPQGFRVSRGYTF. DNA of the CDR3: TGTGCCAGCAGTCCACAGGGTTTTCGGGTATCTCGTGGCTACACCTTC.

The chain combines TRBV6-2 or TRBV6-3 with TRBJ2-1; possible D gene TRBD2, 6 bases. Between the trimmed V and J ends, which lost 6 bases and 7 bases, there was a span of 19 bases. CDR3 length: 15 amino acids. CDR1 is MNHEY and CDR2 is SVGEGT in the germline V gene. DNA for the CDR3: TGTGCCAGCAGCCCGGGACTCCTCTTCTGGAATGAGCAGTTCTTC. This codes for CASSPGLLFWNEQFF.

The chain employs TRBV29-1 and TRBJ2-3; 7 bases are a match to TRBD2. V dropped 4 bases and J dropped 2; count of bases not matched to a gene: 12. This CDR3 region has 16 residues. Germline V gene lookup returns CDR1 SQVTM and CDR2 ANQGSEA. The CDR3 sequence is CSVAAGAGSYTDTQYF. In DNA, the CDR3 is TGCAGCGTTGCTGCGGGAGCGGGTTCCTACACAGATACGCAGTATTTT.

The rearrangement links TRBV5-1 to TRBJ2-5; D possibly matches TRBD1 or TRBD2 (7 bases each). Trimming shortened V by 2 bases and J by 4 bases, and 15 bases separated the two germline ends. Per the germline V gene, CDR1 is SGHRS and CDR2 is YFSETQ. The CDR3 runs to 15 residues. CDR3 amino acids: CASSFQQGRGETQYF. The CDR3 nucleotides are TGCGCCAGCAGCTTCCAACAGGGGAGGGGAGAGACCCAGTACTTC.

The chain has TRBV7-2 and TRBJ1-2; D not certain. Germline V CDR1 and CDR2: SGHTA, FQGNSA. CDR3 size: 15 residues. V was shortened by 2 bases and J by 1 base, with 11 bases between the two germline ends. As DNA, the CDR3 is TGTGCCAGCAGCTTAAAGCGCGACTTTAACTATGGCTACACCTTC. Encoded protein: CASSLKRDFNYGYTF.

This chain links TRBV7-9 with TRBJ2-1; 7 nucleotides agree with TRBD2. V shed 3 bases and J 5 bases; nucleotides not matched to a gene: 10. Germline V gene sequence: CDR1 SEHNR, CDR2 FQNEAQ (reference sequence). The CDR3 extends over 16 amino acids. CDR3 sequence: CASSFGVASGDNEQFF. CDR3 sequence (DNA): TGTGCCAGCAGCTTCGGAGTCGCTAGCGGCGACAATGAGCAGTTCTTC.

This clone was detected once. V is TRBV5-1 and J is TRBJ2-2; no definite D call. Germline CDR1 and CDR2: SGHRS and YFSETQ. The CDR3 extends over 16 amino acids. The ends were cut back, 8 bases at V and 0 bases at J, with 17 bases in the middle. The CDR3 region has the DNA TGCGCCAGTCGACCCGGGCCAAGGGCGAACACCGGGGAGCTGTTTTTT. Translating gives CASRPGPRANTGELFF.

The gene calls are TRBV29-1 and TRBJ1-2; possible D gene TRBD1, 6 bases. The CDR3 covers 12 residues. The V gene lost 4 bases and the J gene lost 6 bases, with 12 bases spanning the gap. Germline assignment: CDR1 SQVTM and CDR2 ANQGSEA. CDR3 coding DNA: TGCAGCGTTGGGGAAAGGGGGGATGGCTACACCTTC. Translating it yields CSVGERGDGYTF.

The genes are TRBV18 and TRBJ1-1, with TRBD1 identical over 9 bases. Trimming cost V 4 bases and J 3 bases; bases outside gene matches: 6. Germline V gene sequence: CDR1 KGHSH, CDR2 LQKENI. The length of the CDR3 is 15 residues. The CDR3 DNA reads TGTGCCAGCTCACTAAAGGACAGGGGTTACACTGAAGCTTTCTTT. This sequence encodes CASSLKDRGYTEAFF.

The chain joins TRBV28 to TRBJ2-3, with D tentatively TRBD2 (6 bases). Germline V gives CDR1 MDHEN, CDR2 SYDVKM. Trimming cost V 3 bases and J 6 bases, with 13 bases left between them. The CDR3 runs 14 residues. CDR3 sequence reads: CASSLFRGGDTQYF. The CDR3, as DNA: TGTGCCAGCAGTTTGTTTCGTGGGGGGGATACGCAGTATTTT.